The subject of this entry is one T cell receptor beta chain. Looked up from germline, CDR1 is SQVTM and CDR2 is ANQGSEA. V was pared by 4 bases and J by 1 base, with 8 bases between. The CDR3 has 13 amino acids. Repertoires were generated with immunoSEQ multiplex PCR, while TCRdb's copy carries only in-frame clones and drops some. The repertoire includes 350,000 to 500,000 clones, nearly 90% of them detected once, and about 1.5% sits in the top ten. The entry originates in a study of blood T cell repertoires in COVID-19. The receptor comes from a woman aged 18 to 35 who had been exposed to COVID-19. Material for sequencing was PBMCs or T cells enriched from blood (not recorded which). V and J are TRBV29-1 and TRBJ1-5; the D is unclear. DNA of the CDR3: TGCAGCGTTGGGCAGTCCAGCAATCAGCCCCAGCATTTT. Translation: CSVGQSSNQPQHF.